The 10 T cell receptor beta chains below come from one sample, sequenced in a study of beta chain features in type 1 diabetes. The antigens for these receptors are not known. Expressed TCRB transcripts were sequenced because the isolated RNA had all been reverse transcribed beforehand. Assay: immunoSEQ multiplex PCR; the TCRdb copy retains only in-frame clones and omits some. The table lists 600,000 to 700,000 clones, 9.5% to 15% of them singletons. Study conclusions and caveats: TCRB CDR3 length was moderately but significantly reduced in all four CD4+ subsets of Type 1 diabetes patients.

Source material: naive CD4+ T cells from blood. The receptors come from a man younger than 40 with type 1 diabetes.

The chain recombines TRBV25-1 with TRBJ2-2, with 7 bases that match TRBD1. Germline trimming cut 3 bases from V and 4 bases from J; bases unmatched to any gene: 5. CDR1 and CDR2 from the germline V gene are MGHDK and SYGVNS. The CDR3 covers 15 residues. The CDR3 nucleotides read TGTGCCAGCAGTGAGAGTGACAGGGTCACCGGGGAGCTGTTTTTT. Translating it yields CASSESDRVTGELFF.

The J gene is TRBJ2-3, the V gene TRBV5-1; D is ambiguous. V was trimmed by 3 bases and J by 6 bases, leaving 8 bases between them. Germline values: CDR1 SGHRS, CDR2 YFSETQ. The CDR3 consists of 12 residues. CDR3 amino acids: CASSYHSDTQYF. The CDR3 DNA reads as TGCGCCAGCAGCTACCACAGCGATACGCAGTATTTT. Full variable domain (remainder filled in from reference TRBV5-1 and TRBJ2-3): KAGVTQTPRYLIKTRGQQVTLSCSPISGHRSVSWYQQTPGQGLQFLFEYFSETQRNKGNFPGRFSGRQFSNSRSEMNVSTLELGDSALYLCASSYHSDTQYFGPGTRLTVL.

The chain joins TRBV4-2 to TRBJ2-1; 10 bases are shared with TRBD2. J gave up 8 bases and V 3 bases, and 4 bases lay outside the gene matches. The CDR3 length is 14 residues. Germline loops: CDR1 LGHNA, CDR2 YNFKEQ. CDR3 residues: CASSHSGGNDEQFF. The CDR3 nucleotides are TGTGCCAGCAGCCATAGCGGGGGGAATGATGAGCAGTTCTTC.

The CDR3 loop reads CASSGQGFNTGELFF. In DNA form, the CDR3 reads TGCGCCAGCAGTGGACAGGGATTCAACACCGGGGAGCTGTTTTTT. This chain links TRBV5-1 with TRBJ2-2; 8 nucleotides align to TRBD1. The CDR3 consists of 15 residues. CDR1 and CDR2 (germline): SGHRS, YFSETQ. V lost 5 bases to trimming and J lost 2 bases; unmatched junction nucleotides: 5.

This clone was observed a handful of times. The genes are TRBV27 and TRBJ1-6, with unresolved D. From germline, CDR1 is MNHEY and CDR2 SMNVEV (reference sequence). This CDR3 is built from 18 residues. V lost 5 bases and J lost 1, with 18 bases in between. CDR3 sequence: CASSPLFAGGSYNSPLHF. CDR3 nucleotide sequence: TGTGCCAGCAGTCCCCTGTTTGCAGGCGGGTCCTATAATTCACCCCTCCACTTT.

This clone was picked up a small number of times. CDR3 nucleotides: TGTGCCATCAGTGAGTCCTCTGGAAACACCATATATTTT. This codes for CAISESSGNTIYF. This rearrangement joins TRBV10-3 to TRBJ1-3; the D is unclear. The CDR3 contains 13 residues. Germline values: CDR1 ENHRY, CDR2 SYGVKD. V dropped 0 bases and J dropped 0 bases, with 0 bases sitting between them.

V usage is TRBV2 and J usage is TRBJ1-5, with D maybe TRBD1 (5 bases). Germline lookup yields CDR1 SNHLY and CDR2 FYNNEI. This CDR3 is 14 amino acids long. V gave up 2 bases and J gave up 7 bases, with 12 bases separating them. The CDR3 DNA reads as TGTGCCAGCAGTGAACCCGGGGCCATACAGCCCCAGCATTTT. This encodes CASSEPGAIQPQHF.

This clone occurred a few times. V and J are TRBV7-9 and TRBJ1-2; 7 nucleotides align to TRBD1. This CDR3 is built from 14 residues. The V gene's germline CDR1 is SEHNR and CDR2 FQNEAQ (reference sequence). After removal of 4 bases from V and 5 bases from J, the junction contained 7 bases not matched to a gene. CDR3 in amino acids: CASSSPGQMYGYTF. The CDR3 DNA follows: TGTGCCAGCAGCTCTCCGGGACAGATGTATGGCTACACCTTC.

This chain uses TRBV7-2 with TRBJ1-3; no reliable D call. Deletions cut 2 bases from V and 0 bases from J, with 8 bases between. This CDR3 spans 15 amino acids. In germline, CDR1 is SGHTA, CDR2 FQGNSA. The CDR3 region has the DNA TGTGCCAGCAGCTTACGCGGCCCCTCTGGAAACACCATATATTTT. Encoded protein: CASSLRGPSGNTIYF.

This clone has more than one count but fewer than ten. V and J are TRBV9 and TRBJ2-6, with TRBD1 matching over 8 bases. Trimming at V came to 4 bases and at J to 6 bases, leaving 6 bases not matched to a gene. CDR3 length: 15 residues. Germline V gene data show CDR1 as SGDLS and CDR2 as YYNGEE. CDR3 sequence: CASSPGTGEANVLTF. CDR3 coding DNA: TGTGCCAGCAGCCCCGGGACAGGAGAGGCCAACGTCCTGACTTTC.